The 2 T cell receptor beta chains below were found in one sample sequenced in a study of T cells after yellow fever vaccination. From the 5' RACE reads, TCRdb called clonotypes with MiXCR, one entry per CDR3 protein. The sample contains fewer than 350,000 distinct CDR3 sequences, 3.5% to 4.5% of which appear only once. This material consisted of PBMCs, taken 15 days after the yellow fever booster vaccination. The receptors come from a man younger than 35 who received the YFV17D yellow fever vaccine.

This clonotype was found many times. The chain recombines TRBV7-9 with TRBJ2-7; D gene ambiguous. V shed 5 bases and J shed 2 bases, with 13 bases lying between them. The CDR3 has 14 amino acids. Germline loops: CDR1 SEHNR, CDR2 FQNEAQ (reference sequence). The CDR3 is CASSPPGTAYEQYF. DNA for the CDR3: TGTGCCAGCAGCCCTCCCGGAACGGCCTACGAGCAGTACTTC.

This clonotype showed up many times. The chain carries TRBV20-1 and TRBJ1-4, with D tentatively TRBD1 (6 bases). This CDR3 contains 13 residues. From germline, CDR1 is DFQATT and CDR2 SNEGSKA (reference sequence). Trimming stripped 3 bases from V and 8 bases from J, with 13 bases between. The CDR3 bases are TGCAGTGCTAGCCGACAGGTTGTAGAAAAACTGTTTTTT. The encoded protein is CSASRQVVEKLFF.